A selection of T cell receptor beta chains follows, all from one sample in a study of cytomegalovirus exposure and HLA in healthy donors. Libraries were prepared by immunoSEQ multiplex PCR; TCRdb keeps only in-frame clonotypes and omits some of them. This sample carries 200,000 to 250,000 clones, around 70% of them seen once, and the ten largest clones take less than 3%. The sample consisted of PBMCs. These receptors were obtained from a man between 35 and 55 years old in good health and CMV-seropositive. CDR3s include the opening cysteine and the closing phenylalanine or tryptophan. Each record gives: J gene, clone size, V gene, D gene, CDR3 protein, CDR3 DNA. The D gene is left open where the match is weak. Only part of the rows carry a size: once, few, many, or a class if the clone is expanded.

TRBJ1-5,-,TRBV19,-,CASSIGGQPQHF,TGTGCCAGTAGTATTGGAGGACAGCCCCAGCATTTT
TRBJ2-7,-,TRBV19,TRBD2,CASTETSGGAFYEQYF,TGTGCCAGTACCGAGACTAGCGGGGGGGCCTTCTACGAGCAGTACTTC
TRBJ2-2,-,TRBV5-8,TRBD1,CASSPEGTGYTGELFF,TGTGCCAGCAGCCCGGAGGGGACAGGGTACACCGGGGAGCTGTTTTTT
TRBJ2-2,few,TRBV28,TRBD2,CASRSPGGANTGELFF,TGTGCCAGCAGGTCCCCCGGGGGGGCGAACACCGGGGAGCTGTTTTTT
TRBJ2-1,once,TRBV5-5,-,CASSLNRGRDEQFF,TGTGCCAGCAGCTTGAACAGGGGGAGGGATGAGCAGTTCTTC
TRBJ2-5,-,TRBV5-6,-,CASSVTGRGWKTQYF,TGTGCCAGCAGCGTAACGGGGAGGGGGTGGAAGACCCAGTACTTC
TRBJ1-1,-,TRBV28,-,CASSIRDTEAFF,TGTGCCAGCAGCATCCGGGACACTGAAGCTTTCTTT
TRBJ2-3,-,TRBV6-4,-,CASSEGHGLVDTQYF,TGTGCCAGCAGTGAAGGACACGGATTAGTAGATACGCAGTATTTT
TRBJ1-1,-,TRBV28,TRBD1,CASSYNLRQGGTEAFF,TGTGCCAGCAGTTACAATCTCCGACAGGGTGGAACTGAAGCTTTCTTT
TRBJ1-2,-,TRBV20-1,TRBD1,CSAPGGSGYTF,TGCAGTGCCCCAGGGGGATCCGGCTACACCTTC
TRBJ2-3,few,TRBV5-8,TRBD2,CASSWTSGHTDTQYF,TGTGCCAGCAGCTGGACTAGCGGGCACACAGATACGCAGTATTTT
TRBJ1-3,-,TRBV15,-,CATSRGVSGNTIYF,TGTGCCACCAGCAGGGGAGTCTCTGGAAACACCATATATTTT